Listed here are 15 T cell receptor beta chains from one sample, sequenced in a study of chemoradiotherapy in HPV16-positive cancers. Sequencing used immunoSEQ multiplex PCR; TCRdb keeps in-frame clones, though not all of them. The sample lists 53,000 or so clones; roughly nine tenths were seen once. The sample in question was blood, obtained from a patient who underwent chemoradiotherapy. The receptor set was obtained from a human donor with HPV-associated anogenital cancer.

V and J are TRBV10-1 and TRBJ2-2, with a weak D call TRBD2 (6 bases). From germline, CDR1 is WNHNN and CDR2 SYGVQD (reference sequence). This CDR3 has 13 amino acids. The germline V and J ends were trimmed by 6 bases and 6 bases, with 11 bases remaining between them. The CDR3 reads CASSRGGSGELFF. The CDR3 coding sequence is TGCGCCAGCAGCCGAGGAGGGTCCGGGGAGCTGTTTTTT.

CDR3 DNA sequence: TGTGCCAGCAGCTACGGGACAGGGGGCCGAATTGGAAACACCATATATTTT. This gives the protein CASSYGTGGRIGNTIYF. The chain joins TRBV5-6 to TRBJ1-3; 12 bases agree with TRBD1. There are 17 residues in the CDR3. Germline assignment: CDR1 SGHDT and CDR2 YYEEEE. V gave up 3 bases and J gave up 3 bases; unmatched junction bases: 7. Variable domain in full (rest from reference TRBV5-6 and TRBJ1-3): DAGVTQSPTHLIKTRGQQVTLRCSPKSGHDTVSWYQQALGQGPQFIFQYYEEEERQRGNFPDRFSGHQFPNYSSELNVNALLLGDSALYLCASSYGTGGRIGNTIYFGEGSWLTVV.

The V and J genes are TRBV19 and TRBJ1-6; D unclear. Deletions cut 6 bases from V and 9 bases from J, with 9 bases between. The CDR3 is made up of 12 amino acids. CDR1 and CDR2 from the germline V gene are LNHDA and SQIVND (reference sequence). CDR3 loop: CASSDGVSPLHF. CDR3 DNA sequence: TGTGCCAGTAGCGACGGGGTTTCACCCCTCCACTTT.

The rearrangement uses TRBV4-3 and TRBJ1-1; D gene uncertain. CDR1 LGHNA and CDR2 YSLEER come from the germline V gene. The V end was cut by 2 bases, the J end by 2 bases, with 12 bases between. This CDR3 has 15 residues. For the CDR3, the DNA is TGCGCCAGCAGCCAAAGCCGAGGCCGTAACACTGAAGCTTTCTTT. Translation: CASSQSRGRNTEAFF.

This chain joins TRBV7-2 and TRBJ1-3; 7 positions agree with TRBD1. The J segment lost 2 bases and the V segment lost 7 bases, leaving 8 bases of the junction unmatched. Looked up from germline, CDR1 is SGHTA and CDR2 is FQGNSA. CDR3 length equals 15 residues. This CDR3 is CASTLDTGAGNTIYF. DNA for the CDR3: TGTGCCAGCACATTAGATACAGGGGCTGGAAACACCATATATTTT.

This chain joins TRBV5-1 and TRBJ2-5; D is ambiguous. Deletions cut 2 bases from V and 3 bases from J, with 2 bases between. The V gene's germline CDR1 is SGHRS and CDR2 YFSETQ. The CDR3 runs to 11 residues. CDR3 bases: TGCGCCAGCAGCTTTGAAGAGACCCAGTACTTC. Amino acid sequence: CASSFEETQYF.

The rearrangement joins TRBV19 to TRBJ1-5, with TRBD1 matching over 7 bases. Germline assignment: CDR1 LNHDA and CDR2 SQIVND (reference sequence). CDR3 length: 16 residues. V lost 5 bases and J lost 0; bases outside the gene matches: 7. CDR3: CASSFEGAYSNQPQHF. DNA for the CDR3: TGTGCCAGTAGTTTCGAGGGGGCCTATAGCAATCAGCCCCAGCATTTT.

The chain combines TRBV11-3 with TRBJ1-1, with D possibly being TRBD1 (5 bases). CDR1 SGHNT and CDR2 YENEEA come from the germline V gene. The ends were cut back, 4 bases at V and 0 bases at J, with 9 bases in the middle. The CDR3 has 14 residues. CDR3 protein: CASSWDSMNTEAFF. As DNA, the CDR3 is TGTGCCAGCAGCTGGGACTCAATGAACACTGAAGCTTTCTTT.

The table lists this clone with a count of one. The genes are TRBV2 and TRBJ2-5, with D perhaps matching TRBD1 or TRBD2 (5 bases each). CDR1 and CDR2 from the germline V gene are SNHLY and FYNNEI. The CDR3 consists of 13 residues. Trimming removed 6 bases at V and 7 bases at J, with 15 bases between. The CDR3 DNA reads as TGTGCCAGCAGGGTTGGGGGTCCGGGGACCCAGTACTTC. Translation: CASRVGGPGTQYF.

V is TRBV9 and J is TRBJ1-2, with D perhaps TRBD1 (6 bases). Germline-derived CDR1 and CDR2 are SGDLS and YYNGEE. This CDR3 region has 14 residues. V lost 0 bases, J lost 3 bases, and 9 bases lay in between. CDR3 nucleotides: TGTGCCAGCAGCGTAGTGGGGGGCGACTATGGCTACACCTTC. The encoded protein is CASSVVGGDYGYTF.

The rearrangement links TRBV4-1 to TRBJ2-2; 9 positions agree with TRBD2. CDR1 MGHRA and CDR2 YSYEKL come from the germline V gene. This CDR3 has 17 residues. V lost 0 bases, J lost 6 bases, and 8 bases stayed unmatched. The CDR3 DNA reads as TGCGCCAGCAGCCAAGATGTAAGCGGGAGGCCCGCCGGGGAGCTGTTTTTT. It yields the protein CASSQDVSGRPAGELFF.

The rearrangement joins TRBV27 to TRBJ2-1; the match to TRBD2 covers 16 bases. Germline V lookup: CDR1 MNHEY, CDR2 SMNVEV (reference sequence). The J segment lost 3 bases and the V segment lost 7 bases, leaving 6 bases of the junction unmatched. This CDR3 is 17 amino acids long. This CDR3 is CASIGTSGGAFYNEQFF. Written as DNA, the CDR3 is TGTGCCAGCATCGGGACTAGCGGGGGGGCCTTCTACAATGAGCAGTTCTTC.

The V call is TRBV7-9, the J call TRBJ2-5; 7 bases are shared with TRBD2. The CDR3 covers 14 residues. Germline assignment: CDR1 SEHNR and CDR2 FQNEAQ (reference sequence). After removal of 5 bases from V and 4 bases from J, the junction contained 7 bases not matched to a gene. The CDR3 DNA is TGTGCCAGCAGCAGCGGCGGGGGAATAGAGACCCAGTACTTC. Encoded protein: CASSSGGGIETQYF.

The CDR3 DNA sequence: TGTGCCAGCCTCGACAGCCTTTACTCTGGAAACACCATATATTTT. Translation: CASLDSLYSGNTIYF. The rearrangement links TRBV6-1 to TRBJ1-3; D is perhaps TRBD1 (5 bases). Germline lookup yields CDR1 MNHNS and CDR2 SASEGT. V lost 8 bases and J 0 bases, leaving 14 bases between the germline ends. CDR3 length: 15 residues.

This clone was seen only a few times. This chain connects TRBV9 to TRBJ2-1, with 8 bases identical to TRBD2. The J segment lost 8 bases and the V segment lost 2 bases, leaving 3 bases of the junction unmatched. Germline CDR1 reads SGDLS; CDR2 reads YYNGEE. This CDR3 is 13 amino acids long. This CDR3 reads CASSVSGIYEQFF. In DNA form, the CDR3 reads TGTGCCAGCAGCGTTAGCGGGATCTATGAGCAGTTCTTC.